A single sample is the source of the 32 T cell receptor beta chains below, sequenced in a study of tumor-infiltrating lymphocytes in primary liver carcinoma. From around 500 ng of total RNA, TCR beta-specific cDNA was reverse-transcribed using a constant-region primer. A slightly modified ARM-PCR protocol with three nested multiplex PCR rounds produced these TCR beta libraries. The study ran its first two PCR rounds for 9 to 10 cycles each, using TRBV1-TRBV30 forward primers and a C-beta reverse primer. TCRdb recomputed calls from the multiplex PCR reads with MiXCR, one row per CDR3 protein. The repertoire holds more than 70,000 distinct CDR3 sequences, with 69% as singletons. Taking about 18-31 mg of unsorted bulk tissue, the authors co-extracted RNA and DNA. Sequencing was performed on tumor-adjacent normal liver tissue. The receptors come from a man in his forties or fifties with primary liver carcinoma and hepatitis B virus infection.

This clonotype was counted once. Sequence at one end of the junction differs from germline and may be a read error. V is TRBV28 and J is TRBJ2-7, with TRBD2 as a possible D gene (5 bases). CDR3 length equals 19 residues. CDR1 is MDHEN and CDR2 is SYDVKM in the germline V gene. The CDR3 loop reads CASASRGMPRHQPVYERYF. CDR3 bases: TGTGCCAGCGCCTCACGGGGTATGCCTCGACATCAGCCGGTGTACGAGCGGTACTTC. Drawing the rest from reference TRBV28 and TRBJ2-7, the complete variable domain is DVKVTQSSRYLVKRTGEKVFLECVQDMDHENMFWYRQDPGLGLRLIYFSYDVKMKEKGDIPEGYSVSREKKERFSLILESASTNQTSMYLCASASRGMPRHQPVYERYFGPGTRLTVT.

About this clonotype itself: The conserved final phenylalanine or tryptophan is absent from the CDR3, which likely points to a read error. The gene calls are TRBV5-4 and TRBJ2-7, with TRBD2 as a possible D gene (5 bases). CDR3 size: 16 residues. In germline, CDR1 is SGHNT, CDR2 YYREEE (reference sequence). The CDR3 spells CASSVARRRSSHEQYL. The CDR3 DNA is TGTGCCAGCAGCGTGGCGAGACGGAGGAGCTCCCACGAGCAGTACTTA.

Remarks on this clonotype: The junction does not match germline at one end; this may be a read error. This chain uses TRBV29-1 with TRBJ1-1, with D maybe TRBD1 (6 bases). The length of the CDR3 is 12 residues. Germline CDR1 SQVTM, CDR2 ANQGSEA. CDR3 protein: CSVITGGTEAYF. The CDR3 DNA follows: TGCAGCGTGATAACGGGGGGCACTGAAGCTTACTTT.

Remarks on this clonotype: With a much larger clone just one base away, this may be a read error. The chain links TRBV7-9 to TRBJ2-1; D tentatively reads TRBD1 or TRBD2 (5 bases each). Germline values: CDR1 SEHNR, CDR2 FQNEAQ (reference sequence). V was shortened by 3 bases and J by 5 bases, with 20 bases between the two germline ends. The CDR3 sequence is 17 residues long. CDR3 nucleotides: TGTGCCAGCAGCTTTTACCCTTGGGGGAGTCGGAACAATGAGCAGTTCTTC. Translated: CASSFYPWGSRNNEQFF.

As regards this clonotype: The CDR3 does not close with the conserved phenylalanine or tryptophan, likely indicating a read error. The V call is TRBV19, the J call TRBJ2-1; D is perhaps TRBD1 (5 bases). Germline loops: CDR1 LNHDA, CDR2 SQIVND (reference sequence). CDR3 length equals 15 residues. The CDR3 sequence: CAGSMGGASYNEQFL. CDR3 DNA sequence: TGTGCCGGTAGTATGGGTGGGGCTTCCTACAATGAGCAGTTCCTC.

This clonotype appeared a single time. The germline gene is not matched at one end of the junction; a read error may be the cause. V usage is TRBV6-4 and J usage is TRBJ2-4; 7 nucleotides line up with TRBD1. This CDR3 has 20 amino acids. CDR1 is MRHNA and CDR2 is SNTAGT in the germline V gene. The CDR3 region has the DNA TGTGCCAGCAGAAACCTACCCGGGACAGACACTACCTTAGCCAGAAACATTCAGTACTTC. It is translated as CASRNLPGTDTTLARNIQYF.

This clonotype occurred once. CDR3: CASSLAFSGANVLTF. The CDR3 region has the DNA TGTGCCAGCAGCTTGGCCTTCTCTGGGGCCAACGTCCTGACTTTC. The V and J genes are TRBV7-6 and TRBJ2-6; no clear D. Between the trimmed V and J ends, which lost 3 bases and 0 bases, there was a span of 6 bases. Germline-derived CDR1 and CDR2 are SGHVS and FNYEAQ. This CDR3 region has 15 residues.

Details on this clonotype: Sequence at one end of the junction differs from germline and may be a read error. The chain is built from TRBV11-1 and TRBJ2-1; maybe TRBD2 (5 bases). Germline V gene data show CDR1 as SGHAT and CDR2 as FQDESV (reference sequence). CDR3 length: 15 residues. The CDR3 here is CANSLERTGGREQFF. Written as DNA, the CDR3 is TGTGCCAACAGCTTAGAGAGGACCGGAGGAAGGGAGCAGTTCTTC. The variable domain in full, with the rest retrieved from reference TRBV11-1 and TRBJ2-1, is EAEVAQSPRYKITEKSQAVAFWCDPISGHATLYWYRQILGQGPELLVQFQDESVVDDSQLPKDRFSAERLKGVDSTLKIQPAELGDSAMYLCANSLERTGGREQFFGPGTRLTVL.

This chain links TRBV14 with TRBJ2-1; D is possibly TRBD2 (6 bases). The V gene's germline CDR1 is SGHDN and CDR2 FVKESK. CDR3 size: 14 residues. Between the trimmed V and J ends, which lost 3 bases and 9 bases, there was a span of 15 bases. CDR3 in DNA: TGTGCCAGCAGCCAGGCGGGAATAGGAAGTGAGCAGTTCTTC. Its translation is CASSQAGIGSEQFF.

As to this clonotype: The conserved phenylalanine or tryptophan normally closing the CDR3 is absent here, so this likely arose from a read error. The rearrangement joins TRBV11-2 to TRBJ2-5; unclear D gene. This CDR3 spans 13 amino acids. CDR1 and CDR2 (germline): SGHAT, FQNNGV. V was pared by 2 bases and J by 4 bases, with 8 bases between. CDR3 residues: CASSLMAVETQYY. For the CDR3, the DNA is TGTGCCAGCAGCTTAATGGCAGTAGAGACCCAGTACTAC.

As concerns this clonotype: This is likely a read error, given that the CDR3 carries no conserved phenylalanine or tryptophan at its end. The chain employs TRBV6-5 and TRBJ2-3; possibly TRBD2 for D (6 bases). Germline CDR1 MNHEY, CDR2 SVGAGI. The CDR3 has 15 residues. As DNA, the CDR3 is TGTGTCAGCAGTTACGCGGGGCTAAGCACAGATACGCAGTATTTG. This gives the protein CVSSYAGLSTDTQYL.

This clonotype has a single count. The DNA for the CDR3 is TGCGCCAGCAACCAGGCAGGGTCACGGAGGAACTATGGCTACACCTTC. The encoded protein is CASNQAGSRRNYGYTF. The V call is TRBV4-3, the J call TRBJ1-2; possible D gene TRBD1, 5 bases. This CDR3 comprises 16 residues. Germline CDR1 is LGHNA and CDR2 is YSLEER. Trimming removed 7 bases from V and 2 bases from J, with 20 bases in between.

With respect to this clonotype: One end of the junction is discordant with germline, which a read error may explain. The rearrangement links TRBV12-3 or TRBV12-4 to TRBJ2-7; D not resolved. This CDR3 is built from 13 residues. CDR3 region: CTSSPRRATKQYF. DNA of the CDR3: TGTACCAGCAGTCCGCGACGTGCTACGAAACAGTACTTC.

There are many counts of this clonotype. An end of the junction differs from the germline gene, which may be a read error. This chain joins TRBV28 and TRBJ2-7; the D gene is possibly TRBD2 (6 bases). The CDR3 covers 15 residues. Germline-derived CDR1 and CDR2 are MDHEN and SYDVKM. The CDR3 protein is CASRISGLPSHEQYF. The CDR3, as DNA: TGTGCCAGCAGGATCTCGGGACTGCCCTCCCACGAGCAGTACTTC.

This clonotype rates as medium-sized. The chain carries TRBV29-1 and TRBJ1-3, with unresolved D. Germline V lookup: CDR1 SQVTM, CDR2 ANQGSEA. This CDR3 contains 13 residues. The V gene lost 4 bases and the J gene lost 2 bases, with 9 bases spanning the gap. CDR3 nucleotide sequence: TGCAGCGTTGTAGGTGTCACTGGAAACACCATATATTTT. This codes for CSVVGVTGNTIYF. The full variable domain, in which reference TRBV29-1 and TRBJ1-3 provide the parts outside the CDR3, is SAVISQKPSRDICQRGTSLTIQCQVDSQVTMMFWYRQQPGQSLTLIATANQGSEATYESGFVIDKFPISRPNLTFSTLTVSNMSPEDSSIYLCSVVGVTGNTIYFGEGSWLTVV.

The gene calls are TRBV10-1 and TRBJ2-7; unclear D gene. The V gene's germline CDR1 is WNHNN and CDR2 SYGVQD (reference sequence). CDR3 length: 12 amino acids. The CDR3 protein is CANSESLGEQYF. DNA for the CDR3: TGCGCTAACAGTGAGTCCCTTGGCGAGCAGTACTTC.

About this clonotype itself: No conserved phenylalanine or tryptophan is present at the end of the CDR3, so a read error is the likely explanation. The chain links TRBV12-3 or TRBV12-4 to TRBJ1-1; D is ambiguous. Trimming pared 2 bases from V and 2 bases from J, leaving 9 bases between. The CDR3 runs 14 residues. DNA of the CDR3: TGTGCCAGCAGTTTACGAACACCAAACACTGAAGCTTTCTTA. This codes for CASSLRTPNTEAFL.

This chain links TRBV5-1 with TRBJ2-1; D is perhaps TRBD2 (6 bases). CDR1 and CDR2 (germline): SGHRS, YFSETQ. Deletions cut 4 bases from V and 4 bases from J, with 12 bases between. The CDR3 loop spans 14 amino acids. Here the CDR3 DNA reads TGCGCCAGCAGCGACGGACTAATTTACAATGAGCAGTTCTTC. Amino acid sequence: CASSDGLIYNEQFF.

On this clonotype: A read error may produce the germline difference seen at one junction end. The genes are TRBV6-1 and TRBJ2-1; D remains unclear. The CDR3 has 14 amino acids. Germline CDR1 and CDR2: MNHNS and SASEGT. The CDR3 DNA reads as TGTGCCAGCATCAGAACGTGGCTAAACAATGAACAGTTCTTC. It yields the protein CASIRTWLNNEQFF.

As regards this clonotype: A much more abundant neighbour one base away suggests this may be a read error. The rearrangement uses TRBV7-9 and TRBJ1-1; a weak D match, TRBD1 (5 bases). CDR3 size: 13 residues. Germline CDR1 is SEHNR and CDR2 is FQNEAQ (reference sequence). The CDR3 DNA is TGTGCCAGCACCAGGGTCTTGAACACTCAAGCTTTCTTT. Protein sequence: CASTRVLNTQAFF.

As for this clonotype: Without the conserved terminal phenylalanine or tryptophan, this CDR3 likely stems from a read error. This chain uses TRBV11-2 with TRBJ2-3; 8 nucleotides align to TRBD1. CDR1 SGHAT and CDR2 FQNNGV come from the germline V gene. This CDR3 has 15 amino acids. In DNA, the CDR3 is TGTGCCAGCAGCATACCGACAGGGGCGACAGAAACGCAGTATTTA. As protein: CASSIPTGATETQYL.

This clonotype was counted once. The chain combines TRBV4-1 with TRBJ2-1; D is unresolved. This CDR3 is 15 amino acids long. Germline V gene data show CDR1 as MGHRA and CDR2 as YSYEKL. V shed 9 bases and J shed 5 bases, with 20 bases lying between them. In nucleotides, the CDR3 is TGCGCCAGTAGGCCGCTCGGTAGCAACAACAATGAGCAGTTCTTC. It encodes CASRPLGSNNNEQFF.

The rearrangement links TRBV29-1 to TRBJ2-1; no firm D call. This CDR3 is 12 amino acids long. V was clipped by 2 bases and J by 9 bases, with 11 bases between them. CDR1 SQVTM and CDR2 ANQGSEA come from the germline V gene. CDR3 amino acids: CSVEFRVSEQFF. DNA of the CDR3: TGCAGCGTTGAATTCCGGGTCAGTGAGCAGTTCTTC.

This clonotype was recorded a few times. The V gene is TRBV11-2, the J gene TRBJ1-2, with 9 nucleotides matching TRBD1. Per germline, CDR1 SGHAT and CDR2 FQNNGV. This CDR3 contains 15 residues. The CDR3 sequence is CTSSYTGGSPPGYTF. The CDR3 DNA reads TGTACTAGCAGCTATACAGGGGGCTCCCCCCCTGGCTACACCTTC.

Worth noting for this clonotype: The junction departs from the called germline gene at one end, perhaps through a read error. The genes are TRBV6-5 and TRBJ2-2; D is perhaps TRBD1 or TRBD2 (5 bases each). Germline V gene data show CDR1 as MNHEY and CDR2 as SVGAGI. The CDR3 length is 15 residues. For the CDR3, the DNA is TGTGCCAGCAGTCCAGATTCCACGGACACCGGGGAGCTGCTTTTT. It codes for CASSPDSTDTGELLF.

This clonotype was picked up one time. The chain recombines TRBV11-2 with TRBJ2-1; 7 bases fit TRBD2. V trimming: 0 bases; J trimming: 11 bases; junction bases outside the gene matches: 22. CDR1 and CDR2 (germline): SGHAT, FQNNGV. The CDR3 has 19 amino acids. The CDR3 loop is CASSLDGRFSGILYNKQFF. The CDR3 region has the DNA TGTGCCAGCAGCTTAGATGGGCGATTCAGCGGGATCCTTTATAATAAGCAGTTCTTC.

Comments on this clonotype: A read error may account for a junction end that differs from germline. This chain connects TRBV6-1 to TRBJ2-1; D remains unclear. Germline CDR1 reads MNHNS; CDR2 reads SASEGT. CDR3 size: 13 residues. Here the CDR3 reads CASSEVADNEQLF. Written as DNA, the CDR3 is TGTGCCAGCAGTGAAGTGGCAGACAATGAACAGCTCTTC.

Of note for this clonotype: An end of the junction does not agree with germline; a read error may underlie this. The gene calls are TRBV11-2 and TRBJ2-1; 7 bases fit TRBD2. There are 19 residues in the CDR3. Germline assignment: CDR1 SGHAT and CDR2 FQNNGV. The CDR3: CGSSPASGAGLSSYNEQLF. CDR3 in DNA: TGTGGCAGCAGCCCAGCTAGCGGAGCCGGCCTGAGTTCCTACAATGAGCAGTTATTC.

The rearrangement joins TRBV6-2 or TRBV6-3 to TRBJ2-7, with unresolved D. Germline CDR1 reads MNHEY; CDR2 reads SVGEGT. V was clipped by 5 bases and J by 0 bases, with 14 bases between them. This CDR3 spans 15 amino acids. CDR3 sequence (DNA): TGTGCCAGCAGTCCCCAGGCGCACCCCTCCTACGAGCAGTACTTC. It codes for CASSPQAHPSYEQYF.

Notes on this clonotype: Germline is not matched at one junction end, which may reflect a read error. The gene calls are TRBV28 and TRBJ1-6; 7 bases line up with TRBD1. Germline lookup yields CDR1 MDHEN and CDR2 SYDVKM. CDR3 size: 14 residues. The CDR3 reads CASSLLRGLSRLHF. The CDR3 region has the DNA TGTGCCAGCAGTCTCTTAAGGGGGCTTTCACGCCTCCACTTT.

Comments on this clonotype: A much larger clone sits a single nucleotide away, making a read error possible. The chain uses TRBV7-9 and TRBJ2-5, with 9 bases fitting TRBD1. The trim removed 0 bases at V and 6 bases at J, leaving 8 bases unmatched. Germline V lookup: CDR1 SEHNR, CDR2 FQNEAQ (reference sequence). This CDR3 has 16 residues. The DNA for the CDR3 is TGTGCCAGCAGCTTAGCTACAGGGGGCGGGCAAAAGACCCAGTACTTC. It translates to CASSLATGGGQKTQYF.

J is TRBJ2-1 and V is TRBV7-2; TRBD2 agrees at 12 bases. This CDR3 spans 17 amino acids. CDR1 and CDR2 from the germline V gene are SGHTA and FQGNSA. The trim removed 1 base at V and 8 bases at J, leaving 9 bases unmatched. The CDR3 is CASSLGASGRAWDEQFF. The CDR3 nucleotides are TGTGCCAGCAGCTTAGGAGCTAGCGGGAGGGCCTGGGATGAGCAGTTCTTC.